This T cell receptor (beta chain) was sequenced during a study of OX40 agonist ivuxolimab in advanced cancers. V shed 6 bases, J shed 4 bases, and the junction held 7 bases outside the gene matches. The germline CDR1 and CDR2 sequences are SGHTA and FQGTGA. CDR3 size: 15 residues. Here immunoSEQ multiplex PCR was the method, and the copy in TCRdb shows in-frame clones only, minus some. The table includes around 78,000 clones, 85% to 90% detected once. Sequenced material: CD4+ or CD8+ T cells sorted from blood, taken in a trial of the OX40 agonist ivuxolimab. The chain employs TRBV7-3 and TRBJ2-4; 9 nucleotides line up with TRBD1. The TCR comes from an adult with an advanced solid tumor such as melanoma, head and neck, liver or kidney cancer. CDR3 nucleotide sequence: TGTGCCAGCAGTCCACAGGGGGCAGGGAAAAACATTCAGTACTTC. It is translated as CASSPQGAGKNIQYF.